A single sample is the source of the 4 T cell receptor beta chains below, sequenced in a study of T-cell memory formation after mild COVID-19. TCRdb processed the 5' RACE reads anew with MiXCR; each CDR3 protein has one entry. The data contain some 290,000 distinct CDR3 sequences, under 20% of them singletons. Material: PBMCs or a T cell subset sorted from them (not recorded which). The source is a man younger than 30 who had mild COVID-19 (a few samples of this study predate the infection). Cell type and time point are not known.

The CDR3 DNA reads as TGTGCCAGCAGCTTGCGGGACTTCACAGATACGCAGTATTTT. As protein: CASSLRDFTDTQYF. V gene TRBV7-2 combines with J gene TRBJ2-3; a possible D gene is TRBD2 (6 bases). Trimming removed 3 bases at V and 2 bases at J, with 9 bases between. CDR1 and CDR2 (germline): SGHTA, FQGNSA. The CDR3 totals 14 residues.

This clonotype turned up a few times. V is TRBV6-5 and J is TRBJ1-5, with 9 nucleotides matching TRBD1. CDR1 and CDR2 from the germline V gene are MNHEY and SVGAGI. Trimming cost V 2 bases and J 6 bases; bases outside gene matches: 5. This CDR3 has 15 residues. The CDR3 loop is CASSYRTGGGQPQHF. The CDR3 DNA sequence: TGTGCCAGCAGTTACCGAACAGGGGGCGGTCAGCCCCAGCATTTT.

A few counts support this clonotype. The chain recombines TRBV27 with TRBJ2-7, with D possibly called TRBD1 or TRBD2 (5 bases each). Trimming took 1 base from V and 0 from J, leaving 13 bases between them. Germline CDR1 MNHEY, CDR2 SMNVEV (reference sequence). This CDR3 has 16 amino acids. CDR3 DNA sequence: TGTGCCAGCAGTTTATACGGGAAGGGGATCTCCTACGAGCAGTACTTC. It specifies CASSLYGKGISYEQYF.

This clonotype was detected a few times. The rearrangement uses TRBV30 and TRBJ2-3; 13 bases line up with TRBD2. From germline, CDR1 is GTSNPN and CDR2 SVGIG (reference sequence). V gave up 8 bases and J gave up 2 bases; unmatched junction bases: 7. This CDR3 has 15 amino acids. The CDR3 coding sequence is TGTGCCCGTTCGACTAGCGGGGGGTACACAGATACGCAGTATTTT. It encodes CARSTSGGYTDTQYF.